This T cell receptor (beta chain) was observed in a study of control samples from healthy donors and cancer patients. Profiling relied on immunoSEQ multiplex PCR, and the TCRdb table lists in-frame clones only, not all of them. The sample shows roughly 150,000 clones, roughly 88% of them seen only once. V lost 6 bases to trimming and J lost 4 bases, with 12 bases between them. CDR3 length: 13 residues. Sequenced sample: blood. The genes are TRBV12-3 or TRBV12-4 and TRBJ2-5; possibly TRBD1 for D (5 bases). This receptor was taken from a man aged 18-30 years in good health. The CDR3 bases are TGTGCCAGCAGGACAGTGACGCGAGAGACCCAGTACTTC. Encoded protein: CASRTVTRETQYF.